A single sample gave rise to the 7 T cell receptor beta chains below, sequenced in a study of untreated major depressive disorder. Findings and limits, study-wide: Compared with controls, depressed patients showed more TRBV05-01 (Vbeta 5.1) usage in CD4+ T cells.

TCRdb's copy holds only in-frame clones and misses some; the assay was immunoSEQ multiplex PCR. Here the sample spans approximately 20,000 clones, more than 85% being singletons. Antigens of these TCRs are unknown. Input material: CD4+ T cells from PBMCs. Receptor source: a middle-aged woman with major depressive disorder.

The chain has TRBV29-1 and TRBJ1-5, with TRBD1 as a possible D gene (5 bases). The CDR3 is made up of 14 amino acids. CDR1 SQVTM and CDR2 ANQGSEA come from the germline V gene. V shed 4 bases and J shed 3 bases, with 13 bases lying between them. The CDR3 region is CSVVTGGNNQPQHF. The CDR3 nucleotides are TGCAGCGTTGTCACGGGGGGGAACAATCAGCCCCAGCATTTT.

The V call is TRBV6-6, the J call TRBJ2-3; 8 bases line up with TRBD2. The CDR3 loop spans 16 amino acids. Germline V CDR1 and CDR2: MNHNY, SVGAGI (reference sequence). V lost 4 bases to trimming and J lost 6 bases; unmatched junction nucleotides: 12. The CDR3 here is CASSSQAGVNMDTQYF. For the CDR3, the DNA is TGTGCCAGCAGTTCCCAAGCGGGAGTAAATATGGATACGCAGTATTTT.

This clone was counted a single time. The J gene is TRBJ1-1, the V gene TRBV30, with D uncertain. The ends were cut back, 2 bases at V and 6 bases at J, with 10 bases in the middle. The CDR3 is 12 amino acids. The germline V gene encodes CDR1 GTSNPN and CDR2 SVGIG (reference sequence). CDR3: CAWSIHGAEAFF. The CDR3, as DNA: TGTGCCTGGAGTATTCATGGGGCTGAAGCTTTCTTT.

The chain employs TRBV2 and TRBJ1-1, with D hard to call. Germline V gene data show CDR1 as SNHLY and CDR2 as FYNNEI. There are 11 residues in the CDR3. The V and J ends lost 7 bases and 1 base respectively, with 4 bases between them. CDR3 sequence: CASIPNTEAFF. The CDR3, as DNA: TGTGCCAGCATCCCGAACACTGAAGCTTTCTTT. Full variable domain (remainder filled in from reference TRBV2 and TRBJ1-1): EPEVTQTPSHQVTQMGQEVILRCVPISNHLYFYWYRQILGQKVEFLVSFYNNEISEKSEIFDDQFSVERPDGSNFTLKIRSTKLEDSAMYFCASIPNTEAFFGQGTRLTVV.

The J gene is TRBJ2-7, the V gene TRBV6-1; the D is unclear. CDR3 size: 14 residues. Trimming cost V 1 base and J 6 bases, with 13 bases left between them. The germline CDR1 and CDR2 sequences are MNHNS and SASEGT. The CDR3 reads CASSEVDSGGEQYF. CDR3 bases: TGTGCCAGCAGTGAAGTTGATTCGGGTGGCGAGCAGTACTTC.

The J gene is TRBJ2-7, the V gene TRBV2, with 9 bases lining up with TRBD1. Germline V gene data show CDR1 as SNHLY and CDR2 as FYNNEI. The CDR3 is made up of 15 amino acids. Germline trimming cut 8 bases from V and 4 bases from J; bases unmatched to any gene: 12. CDR3 DNA sequence: TGTGCCAGCGGGCCGGGACAGGGTATAGCTTACGAGCAGTACTTC. Its protein is CASGPGQGIAYEQYF.

The chain uses TRBV27 and TRBJ2-2; TRBD1 matches at 9 bases. V lost 6 bases to trimming and J lost 4 bases; unmatched junction nucleotides: 3. Germline V lookup: CDR1 MNHEY, CDR2 SMNVEV (reference sequence). The CDR3 consists of 14 residues. CDR3 DNA: TGTGCCAGCAGGGACAGGGGTGGCACCGGGGAGCTGTTTTTT. Translated, it gives CASRDRGGTGELFF.